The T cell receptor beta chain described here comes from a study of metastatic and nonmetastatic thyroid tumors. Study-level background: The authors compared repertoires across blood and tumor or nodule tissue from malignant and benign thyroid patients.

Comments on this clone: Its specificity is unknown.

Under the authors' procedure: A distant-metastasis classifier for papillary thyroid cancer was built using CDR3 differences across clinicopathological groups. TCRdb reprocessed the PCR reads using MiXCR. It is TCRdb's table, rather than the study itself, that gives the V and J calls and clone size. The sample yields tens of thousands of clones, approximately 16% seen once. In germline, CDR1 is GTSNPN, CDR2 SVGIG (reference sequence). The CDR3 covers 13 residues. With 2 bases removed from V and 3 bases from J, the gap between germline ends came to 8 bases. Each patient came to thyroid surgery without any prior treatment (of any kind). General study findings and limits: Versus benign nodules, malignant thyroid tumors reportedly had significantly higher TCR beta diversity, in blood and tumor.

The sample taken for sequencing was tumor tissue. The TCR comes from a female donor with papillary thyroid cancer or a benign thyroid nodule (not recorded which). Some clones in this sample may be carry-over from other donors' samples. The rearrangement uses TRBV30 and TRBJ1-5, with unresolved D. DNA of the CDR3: TGTGCCTGGAGTCGCGGGGTCAATCAGCCCCAGCATTTT. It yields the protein CAWSRGVNQPQHF.